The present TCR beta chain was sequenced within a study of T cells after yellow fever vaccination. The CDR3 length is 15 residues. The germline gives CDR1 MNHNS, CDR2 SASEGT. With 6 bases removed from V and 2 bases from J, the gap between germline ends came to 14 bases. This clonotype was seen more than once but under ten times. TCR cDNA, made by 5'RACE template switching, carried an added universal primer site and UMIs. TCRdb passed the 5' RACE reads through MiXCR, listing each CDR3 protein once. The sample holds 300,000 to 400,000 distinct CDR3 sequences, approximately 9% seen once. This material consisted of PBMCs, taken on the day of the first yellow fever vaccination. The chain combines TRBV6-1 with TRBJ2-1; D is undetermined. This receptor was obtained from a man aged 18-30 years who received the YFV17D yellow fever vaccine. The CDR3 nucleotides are TGTGCCAGCAGGACCAGTTTGAGGCCCTACAATGAGCAGTTCTTC. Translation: CASRTSLRPYNEQFF.